Listed below are T cell receptor beta chains from one sample, sequenced in a study of response to subunit inactivated influenza vaccine. TCRdb re-called the RT-PCR reads through MiXCR, storing one row per CDR3 protein. The profile covers approximately 520,000 distinct CDR3 sequences, with about 25% appearing a single time and 1.5% to 2% taken by the ten largest. The specimen was CD4+ T cells sorted from PBMCs, collected more than 4 days after vaccination. Receptors were obtained from a man over 45 who received an inactivated influenza vaccine. Both conserved end residues are part of each CDR3. A D gene is named only where the DNA matches it firmly. The size field is filled for only some rows; it gives once, few, many or a size class.

d_call	v_call	j_call	clone_size	cdr3_aa	cdr3_nt
TRBD2	TRBV29-1	TRBJ2-1	.	CSVDIAGRSYNEQFF	TGCAGCGTTGATATAGCGGGAAGGTCCTACAATGAGCAGTTCTTC
.	TRBV3-1	TRBJ1-6	once	CASSQATGPPLHF	TGTGCCAGCAGCCAAGCTACAGGGCCACCCCTCCACTTT
.	TRBV29-1	TRBJ1-4	few	CSATPRLSNEKLFF	TGCAGCGCAACCCCGCGGTTGTCGAATGAAAAACTGTTTTTT
.	TRBV12-3/TRBV12-4	TRBJ2-1	.	CASSGLFSYNEQFF	TGTGCCAGCAGTGGACTCTTCTCCTACAATGAGCAGTTCTTC
TRBD1	TRBV6-1	TRBJ2-5	.	CASTETDRGMETQYF	TGTGCCAGCACCGAAACGGACAGGGGGATGGAGACCCAGTACTTC
.	TRBV12-3/TRBV12-4	TRBJ2-2	few	CASTWRSTGELFF	TGTGCCAGCACCTGGAGGAGTACCGGGGAGCTGTTTTTT
.	TRBV7-2	TRBJ2-7	.	CASSLVPSDYEQYF	TGTGCCAGCAGCTTAGTGCCTTCAGACTACGAGCAGTACTTC
.	TRBV7-9	TRBJ2-1	.	CASSLAGGISNEQFF	TGTGCCAGCAGCTTAGCGGGAGGAATCTCCAATGAGCAGTTCTTC
TRBD2	TRBV20-1	TRBJ2-2	many	CSARDYLAGANTGELFF	TGCAGTGCTAGAGATTACCTAGCGGGTGCGAACACCGGGGAGCTGTTTTTT
.	TRBV3-1	TRBJ2-2	few	CASSQAGAGELFF	TGTGCCAGCAGCCAAGCAGGGGCCGGGGAGCTGTTTTTT
TRBD2	TRBV7-3	TRBJ2-3	.	CASSLFPALTSGSPDTQYF	TGTGCCAGCAGCTTATTTCCTGCACTGACTAGCGGGAGTCCAGATACGCAGTATTTT
.	TRBV7-9	TRBJ2-7	few	CASEDSYEQYF	TGTGCCAGCGAGGACAGCTACGAGCAGTACTTC
.	TRBV6-1	TRBJ1-2	few	CASSEMGAYGYTF	TGTGCCAGCAGTGAAATGGGTGCCTATGGCTACACCTTC
TRBD1	TRBV12-3/TRBV12-4	TRBJ1-4	.	CASSSSNRGKLFF	TGTGCCAGCAGTTCATCGAACAGGGGGAAACTGTTTTTT
.	TRBV2	TRBJ2-4	few	CASSPSGGYIQYF	TGTGCCAGCAGCCCCTCCGGGGGTTACATTCAGTACTTC
TRBD2	TRBV11-2	TRBJ2-1	.	CASRASGVEQFF	TGTGCCAGCAGGGCTAGCGGGGTTGAGCAGTTCTTC
.	TRBV9	TRBJ1-2	few	CASSVGKGYTF	TGTGCCAGCAGCGTAGGGAAGGGCTACACCTTC
.	TRBV5-5	TRBJ2-2	.	CASSSPGSRSTGELFF	TGTGCCAGCAGCTCTCCCGGGTCGAGAAGCACCGGGGAGCTGTTTTTT
.	TRBV7-2	TRBJ2-7	few	CASSFRGREQYF	TGTGCCAGCAGCTTCCGGGGGCGCGAGCAGTACTTC
TRBD2	TRBV20-1	TRBJ2-2	.	CSATLAGATGELFF	TGCAGTGCTACACTAGCGGGGGCGACCGGGGAGCTGTTTTTT
.	TRBV5-1	TRBJ2-1	few	CASSSLDYNEQFF	TGCGCCAGCAGCTCCCTAGACTACAATGAGCAGTTCTTC
TRBD2	TRBV2	TRBJ2-1	.	CASRNSGGVHNEQFF	TGTGCCAGCAGGAATAGCGGGGGGGTCCACAATGAGCAGTTCTTC
.	TRBV10-3	TRBJ2-1	.	CAIRAYNEQFF	TGTGCCATCAGGGCCTACAATGAGCAGTTCTTC
.	TRBV11-2	TRBJ2-5	.	CASSLSAGGGAVETQYF	TGTGCCAGCAGCTTAAGTGCTGGGGGGGGGGCCGTAGAGACCCAGTACTTC
.	TRBV12-3/TRBV12-4	TRBJ2-3	.	CASMIQSTDTQYF	TGTGCCAGCATGATACAGAGCACAGATACGCAGTATTTT
.	TRBV29-1	TRBJ2-2	.	CSVGTGTGTGELFF	TGCAGCGTGGGTACAGGGACTGGCACCGGGGAGCTGTTTTTT
.	TRBV5-1	TRBJ2-2	.	CASSDPRGAGELFF	TGCGCCAGCAGCGACCCCAGGGGTGCCGGGGAGCTGTTTTTT
TRBD2	TRBV5-5	TRBJ2-2	few	CASSLSSGRVTGELFF	TGTGCCAGCAGCTTGTCTAGCGGGAGGGTCACCGGGGAGCTGTTTTTT
.	TRBV5-1	TRBJ2-5	.	CASSLNHRGRGETQYF	TGCGCCAGCAGCTTGAACCACCGGGGGAGAGGAGAGACCCAGTACTTC
.	TRBV5-1	TRBJ2-7	.	CASSPTGTNSYEQYF	TGCGCCAGCAGCCCGACAGGGACTAACTCCTACGAGCAGTACTTC
TRBD2	TRBV5-5	TRBJ2-1	few	CASSWLAGARGNEQFF	TGTGCCAGCAGCTGGTTAGCGGGAGCTAGGGGCAATGAGCAGTTCTTC
.	TRBV3-1	TRBJ2-7	few	CASSLSSRYEQYF	TGTGCCAGCAGCCTTTCAAGTCGCTACGAGCAGTACTTC
.	TRBV7-9	TRBJ2-3	.	CASSSTSGHRTDTQYF	TGTGCCAGCAGCTCGACATCCGGACACCGCACAGATACGCAGTATTTT
TRBD2	TRBV7-2	TRBJ2-3	.	CASRGSGRATDTQYF	TGTGCCAGCAGGGGGAGCGGGAGGGCCACAGATACGCAGTATTTT
.	TRBV12-3/TRBV12-4	TRBJ1-1	many	CASSLTRGTEAFF	TGTGCCAGCAGTTTAACAAGGGGCACTGAAGCTTTCTTT
TRBD2	TRBV7-9	TRBJ2-5	few	CASSLGLAGEETQYF	TGTGCCAGCAGCTTAGGACTAGCGGGGGAAGAGACCCAGTACTTC
TRBD1	TRBV5-1	TRBJ2-2	.	CASRAGTGNTGELFF	TGCGCCAGCCGTGCCGGGACAGGGAACACCGGGGAGCTGTTTTTT
.	TRBV12-3/TRBV12-4	TRBJ2-1	.	CASSFERVNNEQFF	TGTGCCAGCAGTTTTGAGAGGGTCAACAATGAGCAGTTCTTC
.	TRBV30	TRBJ2-1	.	CAWSVGSSGPWSSYNEQFF	TGTGCCTGGAGTGTAGGAAGTTCGGGGCCTTGGAGCTCCTACAATGAGCAGTTCTTC
.	TRBV12-3/TRBV12-4	TRBJ1-2	few	CASRTASNYGYTF	TGTGCCAGCAGGACAGCGTCTAACTATGGCTACACCTTC
.	TRBV4-3	TRBJ2-1	.	CASSLQGTYYNEQFF	TGCGCCAGCAGCCTCCAGGGGACCTACTACAATGAGCAGTTCTTC
.	TRBV11-1	TRBJ2-1	few	CASSTRGTIKTGQNEQFF	TGTGCCAGCAGCACCCGGGGAACGATTAAGACGGGCCAGAATGAGCAGTTCTTC
.	TRBV12-3/TRBV12-4	TRBJ2-5	few	CASSFGTHGETQYF	TGTGCCAGCAGTTTTGGTACACATGGAGAGACCCAGTACTTC